This T cell receptor beta chain was captured by sequencing in a study of beta chain features in type 1 diabetes. The study reverse transcribed the entire isolated RNA, so it sequenced expressed TCRB transcripts. Only in-frame clones appear in the TCRdb table, and some are missing; sequencing was by immunoSEQ multiplex PCR. The data contain hundreds of thousands of clones, 15% to 20% of them seen just once; the ten biggest clones take up 0.02% to 0.025%. This clone was observed a handful of times. Material for sequencing was naive CD4+ T cells from blood. This TCR came from a woman aged 18-30 years in good health.

The CDR3 DNA reads TGCAGCGCTGGGACTAGCGGGAGGATGGGTGAGCAGTACTTC. Its protein is CSAGTSGRMGEQYF. The rearrangement links TRBV29-1 to TRBJ2-7, with TRBD2 matching over 15 bases. This CDR3 contains 14 residues. V was pared by 7 bases and J by 7 bases, with 8 bases of the junction left unmatched. Germline values: CDR1 SQVTM, CDR2 ANQGSEA.